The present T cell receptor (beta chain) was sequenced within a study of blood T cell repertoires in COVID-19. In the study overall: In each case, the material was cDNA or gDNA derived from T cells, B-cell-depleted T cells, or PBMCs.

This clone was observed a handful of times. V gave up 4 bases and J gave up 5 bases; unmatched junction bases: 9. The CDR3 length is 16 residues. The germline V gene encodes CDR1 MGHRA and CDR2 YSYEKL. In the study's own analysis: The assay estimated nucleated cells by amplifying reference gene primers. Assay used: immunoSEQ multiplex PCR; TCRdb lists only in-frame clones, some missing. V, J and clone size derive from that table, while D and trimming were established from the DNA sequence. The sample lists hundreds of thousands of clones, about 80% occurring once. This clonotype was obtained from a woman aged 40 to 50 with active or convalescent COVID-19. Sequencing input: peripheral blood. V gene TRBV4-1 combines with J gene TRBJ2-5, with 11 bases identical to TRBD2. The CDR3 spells CASSLTLAGGTETQYF. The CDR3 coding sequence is TGCGCCAGCAGCCTCACCTTAGCGGGAGGGACGGAGACCCAGTACTTC.